This TCR beta chain derives from a study of T cell responses to AZD1222 COVID-19 vaccine. Worth noting for this clone: Its antigen remains unknown.

Second-dose intervals near 4 or 12 weeks were combined. Trimming took 5 bases from V and 4 from J, leaving 14 bases between them. CDR3 size: 14 residues. Germline loops: CDR1 MDHEN, CDR2 SYDVKM. Findings of the study overall: Mostly white British, mostly female donors; authors suggested clonal diversity may be underestimated.

Clones were sequenced by immunoSEQ multiplex PCR, and TCRdb holds only the in-frame ones, with some missing. The sample has 8,000 to 9,000 clones; approximately 90% are singletons. The receptor was isolated from an adult who received the AZD1222 COVID-19 vaccine. Here the sequenced sample was peripheral blood, taken 28 days after the second AZD1222 dose. The chain joins TRBV28 to TRBJ1-2, with D possibly matching TRBD1 (5 bases). The DNA for the CDR3 is TGTGCCAGCAGTCTGTGGGGCCGGGGCTATGGCTACACCTTC. Translating gives CASSLWGRGYGYTF.